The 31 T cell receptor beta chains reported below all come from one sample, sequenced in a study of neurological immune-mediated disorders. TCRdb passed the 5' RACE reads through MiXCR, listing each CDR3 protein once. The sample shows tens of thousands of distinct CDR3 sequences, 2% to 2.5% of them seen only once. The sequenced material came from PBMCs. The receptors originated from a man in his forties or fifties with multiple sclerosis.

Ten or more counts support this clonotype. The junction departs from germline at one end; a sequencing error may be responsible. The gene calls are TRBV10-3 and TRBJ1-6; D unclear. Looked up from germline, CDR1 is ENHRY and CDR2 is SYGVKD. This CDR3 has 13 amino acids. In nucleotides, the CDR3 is TGTGCCATCAGTGATACCCAACGTTCACCCCTCAACTTT. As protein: CAISDTQRSPLNF.

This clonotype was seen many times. The CDR3 here is CASSVVGLTDTQYF. The DNA of the CDR3 is TGTGCCAGCAGCGTAGTCGGGCTCACAGATACGCAGTATTTT. This chain connects TRBV9 to TRBJ2-3; D call uncertain. Between the trimmed V and J ends, which lost 0 bases and 2 bases, there was a span of 7 bases. The CDR3 is 14 amino acids. Germline CDR1 reads SGDLS; CDR2 reads YYNGEE.

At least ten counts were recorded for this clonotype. The CDR3 protein is CASSSTKRGYNSPLHF. CDR3 sequence (DNA): TGTGCCAGCAGCTCGACCAAACGAGGATATAATTCACCCCTCCACTTT. V usage is TRBV12-3 or TRBV12-4 and J usage is TRBJ1-6; D not certain. Between the trimmed V and J ends, which lost 6 bases and 4 bases, there was a span of 16 bases. CDR3 length: 16 amino acids.

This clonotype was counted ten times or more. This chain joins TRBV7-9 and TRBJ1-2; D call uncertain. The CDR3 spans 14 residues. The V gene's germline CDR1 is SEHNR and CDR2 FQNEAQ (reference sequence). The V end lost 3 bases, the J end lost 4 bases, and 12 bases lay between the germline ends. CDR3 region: CASSFQDGSYGYTF. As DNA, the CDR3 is TGTGCCAGCAGCTTTCAGGACGGCTCCTATGGCTACACCTTC.

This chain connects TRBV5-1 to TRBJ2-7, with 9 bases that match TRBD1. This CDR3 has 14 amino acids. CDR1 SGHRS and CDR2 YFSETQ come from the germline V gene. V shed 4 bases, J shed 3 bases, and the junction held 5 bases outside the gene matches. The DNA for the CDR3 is TGCGCCAGCAGCCAGGGACAGGGTGACTACGAGCAGTACTTC. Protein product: CASSQGQGDYEQYF.

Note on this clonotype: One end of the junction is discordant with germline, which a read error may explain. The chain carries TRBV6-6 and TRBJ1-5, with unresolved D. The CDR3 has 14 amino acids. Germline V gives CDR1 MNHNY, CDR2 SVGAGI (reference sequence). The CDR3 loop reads CASSYSGFDQPQNF. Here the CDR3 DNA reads TGTGCCAGCAGTTACTCAGGGTTCGATCAGCCCCAGAATTTT.

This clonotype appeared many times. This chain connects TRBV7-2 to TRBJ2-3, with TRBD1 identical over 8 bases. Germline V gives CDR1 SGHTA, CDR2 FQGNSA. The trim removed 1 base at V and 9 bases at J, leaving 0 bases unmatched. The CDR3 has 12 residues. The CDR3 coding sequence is TGTGCCAGCAGCTTAGGACAGGGGACGCAGTATTTT. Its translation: CASSLGQGTQYF. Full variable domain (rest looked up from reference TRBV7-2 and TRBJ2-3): GAGVSQSPSNKVTEKGKDVELRCDPISGHTALYWYRQSLGQGLEFLIYFQGNSAPDKSGLPSDRFSAERTGGSVSTLTIQRTQQEDSAVYLCASSLGQGTQYFGPGTRLTVL.

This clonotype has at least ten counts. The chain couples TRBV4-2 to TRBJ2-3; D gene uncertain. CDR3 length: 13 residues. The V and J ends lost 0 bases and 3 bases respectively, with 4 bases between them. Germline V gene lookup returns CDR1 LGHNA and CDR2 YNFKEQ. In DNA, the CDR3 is TGTGCCAGCAGCCAAGATCGGACAGATACGCAGTATTTT. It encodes CASSQDRTDTQYF.

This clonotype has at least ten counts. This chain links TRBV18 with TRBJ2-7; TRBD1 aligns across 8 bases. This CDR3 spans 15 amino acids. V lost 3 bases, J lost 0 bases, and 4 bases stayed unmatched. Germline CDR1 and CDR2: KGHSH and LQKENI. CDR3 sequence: CASSPGGQVSYEQYF. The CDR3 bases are TGTGCCAGCTCACCTGGGGGACAGGTCTCCTACGAGCAGTACTTC.

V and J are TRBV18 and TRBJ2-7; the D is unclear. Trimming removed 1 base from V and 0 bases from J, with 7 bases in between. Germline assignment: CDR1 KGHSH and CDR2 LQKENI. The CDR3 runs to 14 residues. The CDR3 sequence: CASSPLSASYEQYF. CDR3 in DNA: TGTGCCAGCTCACCACTGTCAGCCTCCTACGAGCAGTACTTC.

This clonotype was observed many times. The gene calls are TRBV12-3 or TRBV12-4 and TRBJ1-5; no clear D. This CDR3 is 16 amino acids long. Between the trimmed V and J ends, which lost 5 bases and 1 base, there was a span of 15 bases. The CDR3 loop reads CASSPQSGVSNQPQHF. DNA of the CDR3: TGTGCCAGCAGTCCCCAATCGGGCGTAAGCAATCAGCCCCAGCATTTT.

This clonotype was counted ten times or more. CDR3 bases: TGCAGTGCGAAAGACCACAGAGCTAGCACAGATACGCAGTATTTT. Its translation: CSAKDHRASTDTQYF. This sequence joins TRBV20-1 and TRBJ2-3; D not resolved. V shed 6 bases and J shed 0 bases, with 16 bases lying between them. In germline, CDR1 is DFQATT, CDR2 SNEGSKA (reference sequence). The CDR3 loop spans 15 amino acids.

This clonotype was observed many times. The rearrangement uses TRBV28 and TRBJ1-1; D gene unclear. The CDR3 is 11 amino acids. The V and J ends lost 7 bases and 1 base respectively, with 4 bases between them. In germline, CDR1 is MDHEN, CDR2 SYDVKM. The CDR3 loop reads CASIRNTEAFF. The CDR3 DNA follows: TGTGCCAGCATCAGGAACACTGAAGCTTTCTTT.

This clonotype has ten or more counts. CDR3 residues: CASSLAVLAGNNEQFF. Here the CDR3 DNA reads TGTGCCAGCAGCTTGGCCGTTTTAGCGGGGAACAATGAGCAGTTCTTC. The chain joins TRBV5-5 to TRBJ2-1, with TRBD2 matching 8 bases. The length of the CDR3 is 16 residues. Germline CDR1 is SGHKS and CDR2 is YYEKEE (reference sequence). Trimming took 0 bases from V and 5 from J; bases not matched to a gene: 7.

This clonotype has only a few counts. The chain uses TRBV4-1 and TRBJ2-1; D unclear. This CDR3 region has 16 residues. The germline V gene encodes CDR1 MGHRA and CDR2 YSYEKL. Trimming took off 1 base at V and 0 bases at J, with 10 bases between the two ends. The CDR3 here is CASSQVNLVSYNEQFF. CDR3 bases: TGCGCCAGCAGCCAAGTAAATCTAGTCTCCTACAATGAGCAGTTCTTC.

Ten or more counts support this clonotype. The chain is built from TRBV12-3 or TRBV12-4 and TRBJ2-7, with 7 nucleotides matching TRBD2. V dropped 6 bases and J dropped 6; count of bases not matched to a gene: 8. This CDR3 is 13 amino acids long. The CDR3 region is CASSPGGAGEQYF. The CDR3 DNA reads TGTGCCAGCAGCCCGGGGGGAGCGGGCGAGCAGTACTTC.

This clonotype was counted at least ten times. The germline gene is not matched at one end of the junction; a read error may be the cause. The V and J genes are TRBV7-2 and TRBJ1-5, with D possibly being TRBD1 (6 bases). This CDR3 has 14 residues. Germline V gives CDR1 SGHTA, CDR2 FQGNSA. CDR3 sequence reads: CASSTDRPNQPQNF. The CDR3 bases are TGTGCCAGCAGCACTGACAGGCCCAATCAGCCCCAGAATTTT.

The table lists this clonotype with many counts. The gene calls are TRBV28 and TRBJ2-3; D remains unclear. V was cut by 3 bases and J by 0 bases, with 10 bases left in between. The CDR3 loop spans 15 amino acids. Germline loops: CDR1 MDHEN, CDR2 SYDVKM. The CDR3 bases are TGTGCCAGCAGTTTCCTTTTCGATAGCACAGATACGCAGTATTTT. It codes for CASSFLFDSTDTQYF.

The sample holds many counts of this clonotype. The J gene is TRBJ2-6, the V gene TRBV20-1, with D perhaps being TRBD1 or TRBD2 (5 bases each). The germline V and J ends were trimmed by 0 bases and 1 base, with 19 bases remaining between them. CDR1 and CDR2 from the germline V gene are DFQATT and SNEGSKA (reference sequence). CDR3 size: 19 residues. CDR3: CSARDETGRGRSGANVLTF. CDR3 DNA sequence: TGCAGTGCTAGAGATGAAACAGGCCGCGGGCGGTCTGGGGCCAACGTCCTGACTTTC.

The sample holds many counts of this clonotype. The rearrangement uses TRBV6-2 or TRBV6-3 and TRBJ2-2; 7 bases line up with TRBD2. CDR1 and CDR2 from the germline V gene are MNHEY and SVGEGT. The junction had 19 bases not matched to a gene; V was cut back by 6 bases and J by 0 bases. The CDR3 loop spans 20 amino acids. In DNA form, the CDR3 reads TGTGCCAGCAGCTCGTCGGTCCCGGGGGGACTTTTAGCGAACACCGGGGAGCTGTTTTTT. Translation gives CASSSSVPGGLLANTGELFF.

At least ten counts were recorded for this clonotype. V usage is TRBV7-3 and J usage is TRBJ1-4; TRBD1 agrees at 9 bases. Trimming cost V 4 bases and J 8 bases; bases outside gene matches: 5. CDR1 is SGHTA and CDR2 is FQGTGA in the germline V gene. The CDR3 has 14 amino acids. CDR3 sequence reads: CASSSTGGDEKLFF. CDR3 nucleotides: TGTGCCAGCAGCTCCACAGGGGGCGACGAAAAACTGTTTTTT.

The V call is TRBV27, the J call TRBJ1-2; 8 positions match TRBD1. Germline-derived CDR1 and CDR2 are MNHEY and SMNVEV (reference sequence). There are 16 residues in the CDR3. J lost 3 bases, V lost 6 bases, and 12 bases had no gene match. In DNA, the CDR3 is TGTGCCAGCAGCTTACAGCCCGGACAGGGACACTATGGCTACACCTTC. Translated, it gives CASSLQPGQGHYGYTF.

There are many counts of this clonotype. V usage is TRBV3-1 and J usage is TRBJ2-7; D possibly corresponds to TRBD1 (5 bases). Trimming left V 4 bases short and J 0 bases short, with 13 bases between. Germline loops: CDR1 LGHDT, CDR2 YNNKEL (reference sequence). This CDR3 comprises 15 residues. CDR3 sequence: CASSPPGQGSYEQYF. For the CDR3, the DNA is TGTGCCAGCAGCCCCCCCGGGCAGGGCTCCTACGAGCAGTACTTC.

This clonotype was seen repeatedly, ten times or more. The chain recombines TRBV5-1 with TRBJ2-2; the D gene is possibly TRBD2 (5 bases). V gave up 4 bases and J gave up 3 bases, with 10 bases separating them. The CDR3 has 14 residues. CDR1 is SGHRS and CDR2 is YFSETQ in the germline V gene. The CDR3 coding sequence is TGCGCCAGCAGCCCGGACTTATACACCGGGGAGCTGTTTTTT. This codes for CASSPDLYTGELFF.

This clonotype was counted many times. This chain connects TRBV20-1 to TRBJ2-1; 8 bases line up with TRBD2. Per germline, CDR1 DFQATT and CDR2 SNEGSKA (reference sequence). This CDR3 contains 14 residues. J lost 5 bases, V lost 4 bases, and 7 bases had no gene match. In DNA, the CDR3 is TGCAGTGCTAAGGGCGGCGGGGGGCACAATGAGCAGTTCTTC. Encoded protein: CSAKGGGGHNEQFF.

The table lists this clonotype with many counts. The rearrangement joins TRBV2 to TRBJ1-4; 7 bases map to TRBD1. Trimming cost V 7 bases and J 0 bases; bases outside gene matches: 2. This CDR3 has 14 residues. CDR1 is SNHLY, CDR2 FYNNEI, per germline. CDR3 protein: CASIGTATNEKLFF. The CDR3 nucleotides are TGTGCCAGCATTGGGACAGCAACTAATGAAAAACTGTTTTTT. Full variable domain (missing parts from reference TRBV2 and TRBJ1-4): EPEVTQTPSHQVTQMGQEVILRCVPISNHLYFYWYRQILGQKVEFLVSFYNNEISEKSEIFDDQFSVERPDGSNFTLKIRSTKLEDSAMYFCASIGTATNEKLFFGSGTQLSVL.

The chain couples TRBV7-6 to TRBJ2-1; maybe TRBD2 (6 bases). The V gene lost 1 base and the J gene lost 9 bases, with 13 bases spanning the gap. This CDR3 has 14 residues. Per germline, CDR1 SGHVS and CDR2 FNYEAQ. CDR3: CASSLVGTAIEQFF. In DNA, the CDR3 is TGTGCCAGCAGCTTAGTTGGGACTGCTATTGAGCAGTTCTTC.

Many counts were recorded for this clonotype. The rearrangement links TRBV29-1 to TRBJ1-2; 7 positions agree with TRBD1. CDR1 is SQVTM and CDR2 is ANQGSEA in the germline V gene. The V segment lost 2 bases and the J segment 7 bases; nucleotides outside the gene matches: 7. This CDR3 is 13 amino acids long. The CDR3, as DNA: TGCAGCGTTGAATCAGGGGGGAGAGGTGGCTACACCTTC. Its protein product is CSVESGGRGGYTF.

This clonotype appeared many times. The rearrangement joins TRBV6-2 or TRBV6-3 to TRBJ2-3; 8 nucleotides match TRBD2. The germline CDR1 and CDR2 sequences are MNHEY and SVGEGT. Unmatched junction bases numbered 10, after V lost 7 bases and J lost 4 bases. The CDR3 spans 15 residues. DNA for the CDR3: TGTGCCAGCATCCAGGAGCGGGGGCTTTCAGATACGCAGTATTTT. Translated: CASIQERGLSDTQYF.

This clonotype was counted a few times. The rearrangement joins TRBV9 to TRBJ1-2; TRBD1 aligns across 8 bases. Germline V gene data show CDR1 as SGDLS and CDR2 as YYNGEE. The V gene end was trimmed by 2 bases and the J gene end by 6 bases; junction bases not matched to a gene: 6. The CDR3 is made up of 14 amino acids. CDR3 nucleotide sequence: TGTGCCAGCAGCGTGGGACAGGTGCGCCATGGCTACACCTTC. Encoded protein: CASSVGQVRHGYTF.

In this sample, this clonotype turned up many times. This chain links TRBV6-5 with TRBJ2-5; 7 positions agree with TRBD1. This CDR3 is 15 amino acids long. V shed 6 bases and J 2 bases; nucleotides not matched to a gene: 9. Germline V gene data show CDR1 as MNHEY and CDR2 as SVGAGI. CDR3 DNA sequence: TGTGCCAGCAGCCGGGACAGTTTTGGACAAGAGACCCAGTACTTC. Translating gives CASSRDSFGQETQYF.